A selection of T cell receptor beta chains follows, all from one sample in a study of molecular identifiers for immune sequencing clone quantification. Each CDR3 protein gets one entry after TCRdb re-called the PCR reads with MiXCR. This sample has around 320,000 distinct CDR3 sequences, with about 23% found just once. Material: naive CD8+ T cells from blood, with Jurkat cell RNA spiked in. All receptors come from a human donor in good health. Some libraries in this study had Jurkat cell RNA spiked in. Both conserved end residues are part of each CDR3. A D gene is named only where the DNA matches it firmly.

TRBV4-2,.,TRBJ2-7,CASSTGGAKEQYF
TRBV5-4,.,TRBJ2-7,CASSLATDILSEQYF
TRBV6-2/TRBV6-3,.,TRBJ1-1,CARSYSAVAAFF
TRBV12-3/TRBV12-4,.,TRBJ1-6,CASSMDGGDSPLHF
TRBV15,.,TRBJ1-1,CATSRPGAENTEAFF
TRBV24-1,.,TRBJ2-3,CATSDHLMISDTQYF
TRBV30,.,TRBJ2-3,CAGLESSGTDTQYF
TRBV4-1,TRBD1,TRBJ2-3,CASSPGQGHTDTQYF
TRBV28,.,TRBJ1-5,CASKMTALNQPQHF
TRBV6-5,TRBD1,TRBJ1-1,CASSYALDRGLNTEAFF
TRBV4-3,.,TRBJ2-6,CASSQDAGTRAVVLTF
TRBV19,TRBD2,TRBJ2-1,CASSKTSGGYNEQFF
TRBV9,.,TRBJ1-1,CASSVDQLNTEAFF
TRBV11-2,TRBD2,TRBJ2-3,CASSSSGRSTDTQYF
TRBV6-6,.,TRBJ1-4,CASSYNWEVGNEKLFF
TRBV7-8,.,TRBJ2-3,CASSAGTAPRTDTQYF
TRBV13,TRBD1,TRBJ1-5,CASSSRGSNQPQHF
TRBV2,TRBD2,TRBJ2-3,CASRGLALSQYF
TRBV25-1,.,TRBJ2-1,CASSEGGPFEQLF
TRBV6-5,.,TRBJ2-7,CASSYSGYRYEQYF
TRBV4-1,.,TRBJ2-1,CASSQEGRTANEQFF
TRBV7-9,.,TRBJ2-7,CASSFDRRFSYEQYF
TRBV7-9,.,TRBJ2-7,CASTDYSSYEQYF
TRBV29-1,.,TRBJ1-1,CSVVTLNTEAFF
TRBV29-1,.,TRBJ1-2,CSVVAGDLPYGYTF
TRBV19,.,TRBJ1-5,CASSTWDGSYSNQPQHF
TRBV7-9,.,TRBJ2-1,CASSLALSSYNEQFF
TRBV6-1,TRBD1,TRBJ2-7,CASSSGQGWEQYF
TRBV5-6,.,TRBJ1-4,CASSSDWGANEKLFF
TRBV27,.,TRBJ1-1,CASSLEWGNKNTEAFF